The 16 T cell receptor beta chains listed next were all sequenced from one sample in a study of cytomegalovirus exposure and HLA in healthy donors. Primers included in the PCR were 60 Vbeta and 13 Jbeta primers. The repertoire was sequenced with immunoSEQ multiplex PCR; TCRdb's copy has only in-frame clones and lacks some. The sample has 200,000 to 300,000 clones; roughly 86% are singletons. The specimen sequenced was PBMCs. These receptors were obtained from a woman between 40 and 55 years old in good health and CMV-seropositive.

V and J are TRBV2 and TRBJ2-3; 9 nucleotides line up with TRBD1. CDR1 and CDR2 from the germline V gene are SNHLY and FYNNEI. CDR3 length: 15 amino acids. Trimming took 4 bases from V and 3 from J; bases not matched to a gene: 5. CDR3 bases: TGTGCCAGCAGTGTAGAAGGACAGGGGACAGATACGCAGTATTTT. This gives the protein CASSVEGQGTDTQYF.

J is TRBJ1-3 and V is TRBV9; D is ambiguous. The CDR3 has 14 amino acids. With 1 base removed from V and 4 bases from J, the gap between germline ends came to 9 bases. Germline loops: CDR1 SGDLS, CDR2 YYNGEE. This CDR3 reads CASSVSGSGNTIYF. CDR3 in DNA: TGTGCCAGCAGCGTATCGGGGTCGGGAAACACCATATATTTT.

V usage is TRBV29-1 and J usage is TRBJ2-7; D perhaps matches TRBD2 (6 bases). Trimming removed 3 bases at V and 0 bases at J, with 12 bases between. Germline loops: CDR1 SQVTM, CDR2 ANQGSEA. The CDR3 totals 14 residues. The CDR3 is CSVDAGSNSYEQYF. The CDR3 nucleotides are TGCAGCGTTGATGCGGGGAGCAACTCCTACGAGCAGTACTTC.

The chain uses TRBV15 and TRBJ1-2, with 7 bases matching TRBD1. The length of the CDR3 is 14 residues. Germline V CDR1 and CDR2: LNHNV, YYDKDF (reference sequence). Trimming at V came to 1 base and at J to 4 bases, leaving 3 bases not matched to a gene. In nucleotides, the CDR3 is TGTGCCACCAGCAGAGCCGGGACAGCCTATGGCTACACCTTC. Translated: CATSRAGTAYGYTF. Combining the CDR3 with reference TRBV15 and TRBJ1-2 gives the whole variable domain DAMVIQNPRYQVTQFGKPVTLSCSQTLNHNVMYWYQQKSSQAPKLLFHYYDKDFNNEADTPDNFQSRRPNTSFCFLDIRSPGLGDTAMYLCATSRAGTAYGYTFGSGTRLTVV.

The V call is TRBV28, the J call TRBJ2-1; possibly TRBD1 for D (5 bases). Looked up from germline, CDR1 is MDHEN and CDR2 is SYDVKM. V was cut by 6 bases and J by 0 bases, with 9 bases left in between. The CDR3 contains 14 residues. For the CDR3, the DNA is TGTGCCAGCAGCATACAGGCCTCCTACAATGAGCAGTTCTTC. It encodes CASSIQASYNEQFF.

The J gene is TRBJ1-1, the V gene TRBV30; perhaps TRBD1 as D (5 bases). Trimming removed 5 bases from V and 0 bases from J, with 25 bases in between. CDR1 GTSNPN and CDR2 SVGIG come from the germline V gene (reference sequence). The CDR3 sequence is 18 residues long. The CDR3 coding sequence is TGTGCCTGGGAGCCCGCGGGGGGGTTAGTGACCATGAACACTGAAGCTTTCTTT. As protein: CAWEPAGGLVTMNTEAFF.

This rearrangement joins TRBV19 to TRBJ1-5; D is perhaps TRBD1 (5 bases). Germline CDR1 and CDR2: LNHDA and SQIVND (reference sequence). CDR3 length: 15 amino acids. Trimming removed 3 bases at V and 2 bases at J, with 11 bases between. The CDR3 spells CASSIIQGGNQPQHF. The CDR3, as DNA: TGTGCCAGTAGTATTATTCAGGGTGGCAATCAGCCCCAGCATTTT.

The chain combines TRBV27 with TRBJ2-7; 8 nucleotides align to TRBD2. The CDR3 contains 15 residues. The V and J ends lost 7 bases and 0 bases, in that order; junction bases with no gene match: 8. Germline CDR1 and CDR2: MNHEY and SMNVEV (reference sequence). The CDR3 DNA follows: TGTGCCAGCAAAATAACGGGGACTAGCTCCTACGAGCAGTACTTC. Translation: CASKITGTSSYEQYF.

This clone came up once. The V call is TRBV27, the J call TRBJ2-1, with D maybe TRBD2 (6 bases). V dropped 9 bases and J dropped 5 bases, with 20 bases sitting between them. CDR1 and CDR2 from the germline V gene are MNHEY and SMNVEV (reference sequence). The CDR3 length is 15 residues. The CDR3 spells CASRLAEAVNNEQFF. The DNA for the CDR3 is TGTGCCAGTCGCTTAGCGGAGGCGGTTAACAATGAGCAGTTCTTC.

The chain joins TRBV7-3 to TRBJ1-1; D possibly corresponds to TRBD1 (6 bases). V was clipped by 7 bases and J by 3 bases, with 18 bases between them. The length of the CDR3 is 15 residues. CDR1 and CDR2 from the germline V gene are SGHTA and FQGTGA. The CDR3 DNA reads as TGTGCCAGCACCTCGGGGGGCAGGGAGGACACTGAAGCTTTCTTT. It yields the protein CASTSGGREDTEAFF.

The rearrangement joins TRBV4-1 to TRBJ2-7; 13 bases match TRBD2. The CDR3 extends over 17 amino acids. Trimming removed 1 base from V and 6 bases from J; junction bases left unmatched: 9. Germline CDR1 reads MGHRA; CDR2 reads YSYEKL. In DNA form, the CDR3 reads TGCGCCAGCAGCCAAGGGGTCGGACTAGCGGGAGTCGGCGAGCAGTACTTC. This encodes CASSQGVGLAGVGEQYF.

This sequence joins TRBV30 and TRBJ1-2; TRBD1 matches at 7 bases. This CDR3 comprises 14 residues. Germline V gives CDR1 GTSNPN, CDR2 SVGIG (reference sequence). With V trimmed by 2 bases and J by 3 bases, 6 bases remained unmatched. The CDR3 sequence is CAWSFSQGYYGYTF. The CDR3 coding sequence is TGTGCCTGGAGTTTCTCACAGGGGTACTATGGCTACACCTTC.

This chain joins TRBV9 and TRBJ1-3; no firm D call. V was pared by 4 bases and J by 2 bases, with 10 bases between. CDR3 length equals 14 residues. Germline loops: CDR1 SGDLS, CDR2 YYNGEE. The CDR3 nucleotides read TGTGCCAGCAGCCCCGGCGGGACTGGAAACACCATATATTTT. Residues: CASSPGGTGNTIYF.

This sequence joins TRBV6-1 and TRBJ1-2; D remains unclear. The V end was cut by 5 bases, the J end by 4 bases, with 17 bases between. The germline gives CDR1 MNHNS, CDR2 SASEGT. CDR3 length: 15 amino acids. CDR3: CASSSVVDTSYGYTF. In nucleotides, the CDR3 is TGTGCCAGCAGTTCTGTTGTTGACACCTCCTATGGCTACACCTTC.

The CDR3 spells CASKSGLAESYEQYF. CDR3 bases: TGTGCCAGCAAATCGGGACTAGCGGAATCCTACGAGCAGTACTTC. This rearrangement joins TRBV4-2 to TRBJ2-7, with 11 positions matching TRBD2. The J segment lost 1 base and the V segment lost 7 bases, leaving 6 bases of the junction unmatched. From germline, CDR1 is LGHNA and CDR2 YNFKEQ. There are 15 residues in the CDR3.

CDR3 loop: CASSAPGTGYGYTF. The CDR3 DNA follows: TGTGCCAGCAGCGCCCCCGGGACAGGGTATGGCTACACCTTC. The chain is built from TRBV9 and TRBJ1-2, with TRBD1 identical over 9 bases. The CDR3 runs to 14 residues. Trimming took 3 bases from V and 5 from J; bases not matched to a gene: 5. Germline CDR1 SGDLS, CDR2 YYNGEE.